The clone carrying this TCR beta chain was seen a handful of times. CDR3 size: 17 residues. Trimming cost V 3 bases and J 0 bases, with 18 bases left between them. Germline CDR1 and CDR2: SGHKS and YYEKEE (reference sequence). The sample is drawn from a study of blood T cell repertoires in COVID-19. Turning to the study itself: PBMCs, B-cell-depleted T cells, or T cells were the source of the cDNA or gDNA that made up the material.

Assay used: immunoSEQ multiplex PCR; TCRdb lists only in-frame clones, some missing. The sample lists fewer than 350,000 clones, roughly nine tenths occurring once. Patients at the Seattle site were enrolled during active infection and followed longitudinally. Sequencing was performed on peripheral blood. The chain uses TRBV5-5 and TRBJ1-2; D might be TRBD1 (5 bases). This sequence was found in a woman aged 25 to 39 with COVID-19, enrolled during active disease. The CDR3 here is CASSSGDEWLANYGYTF. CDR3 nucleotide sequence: TGTGCCAGCAGCTCGGGGGATGAGTGGTTAGCTAACTATGGCTACACCTTC. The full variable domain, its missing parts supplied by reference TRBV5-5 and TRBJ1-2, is DAGVTQSPTHLIKTRGQQVTLRCSPISGHKSVSWYQQVLGQGPQFIFQYYEKEERGRGNFPDRFSARQFPNYSSELNVNALLLGDSALYLCASSSGDEWLANYGYTFGSGTRLTVV.